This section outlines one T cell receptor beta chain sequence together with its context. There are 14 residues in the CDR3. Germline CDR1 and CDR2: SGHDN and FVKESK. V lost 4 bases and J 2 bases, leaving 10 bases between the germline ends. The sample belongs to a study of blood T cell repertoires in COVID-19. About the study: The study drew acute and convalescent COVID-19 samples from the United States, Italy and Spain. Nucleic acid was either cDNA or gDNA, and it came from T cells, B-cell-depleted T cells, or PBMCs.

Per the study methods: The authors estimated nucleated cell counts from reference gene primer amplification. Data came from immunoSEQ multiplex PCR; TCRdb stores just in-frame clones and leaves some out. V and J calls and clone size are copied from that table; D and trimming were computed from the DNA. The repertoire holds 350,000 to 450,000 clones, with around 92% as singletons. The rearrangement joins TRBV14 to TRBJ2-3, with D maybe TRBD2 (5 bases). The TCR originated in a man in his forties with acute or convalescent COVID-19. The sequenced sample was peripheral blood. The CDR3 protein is CASSPWTLTDTQYF. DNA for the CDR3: TGTGCCAGCAGCCCCTGGACTCTCACAGATACGCAGTATTTT.